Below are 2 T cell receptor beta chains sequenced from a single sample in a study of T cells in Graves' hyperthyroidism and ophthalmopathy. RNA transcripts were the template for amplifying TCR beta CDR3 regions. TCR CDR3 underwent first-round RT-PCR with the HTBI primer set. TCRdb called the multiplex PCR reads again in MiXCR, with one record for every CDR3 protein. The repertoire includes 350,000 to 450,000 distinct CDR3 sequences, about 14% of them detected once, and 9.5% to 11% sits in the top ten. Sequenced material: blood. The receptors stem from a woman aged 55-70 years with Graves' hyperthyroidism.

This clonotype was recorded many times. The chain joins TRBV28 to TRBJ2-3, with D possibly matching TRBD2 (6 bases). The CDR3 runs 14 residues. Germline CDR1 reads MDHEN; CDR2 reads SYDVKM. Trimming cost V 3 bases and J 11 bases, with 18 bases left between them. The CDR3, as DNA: TGTGCCAGCAGTTTTCTGGCCTCGGGAGTGAAGCAGTATTTT. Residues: CASSFLASGVKQYF.

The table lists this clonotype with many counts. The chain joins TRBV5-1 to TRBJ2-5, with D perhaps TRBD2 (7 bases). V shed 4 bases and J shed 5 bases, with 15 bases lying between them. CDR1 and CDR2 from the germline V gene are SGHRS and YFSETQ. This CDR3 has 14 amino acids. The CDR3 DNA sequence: TGCGCCAGCAGCGAGGGGGGGAGAGCGGAGACCCAGTACTTC. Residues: CASSEGGRAETQYF.